This passage covers 21 T cell receptor beta chains from one sample sequenced in a study of blood T cell repertoires in COVID-19. Produced via immunoSEQ multiplex PCR; TCRdb's table is partial and in-frame only. The sample lists about 190,000 clones; about 85% were seen once. The sequencing input was peripheral blood. The receptors stem from a man aged 60 to 69 with active or convalescent COVID-19.

The chain combines TRBV29-1 with TRBJ2-1, with TRBD2 identical over 8 bases. This CDR3 has 12 amino acids. CDR1 SQVTM and CDR2 ANQGSEA come from the germline V gene. The V segment lost 7 bases and the J segment 6 bases; nucleotides outside the gene matches: 5. CDR3 region: CSARGGFNEQFF. CDR3 coding DNA: TGCAGCGCACGGGGGGGCTTCAATGAGCAGTTCTTC.

This clone was observed once. For the CDR3, the DNA is TGCGCCAGCAGTCAATCTGTGGCCCTTAAATGGGGGGATTCACCCCTCCACTTT. Amino acids: CASSQSVALKWGDSPLHF. The chain combines TRBV23-1 with TRBJ1-6; D is possibly TRBD1 (5 bases). TRBV23-1 carries the ORF label, with uncertain function. V lost 0 bases and J lost 8, with 20 bases in between. The CDR3 length is 18 residues.

V usage is TRBV4-1 and J usage is TRBJ2-7; 9 bases map to TRBD1. J lost 5 bases, V lost 3 bases, and 8 bases had no gene match. The CDR3 loop spans 15 amino acids. From germline, CDR1 is MGHRA and CDR2 YSYEKL. The CDR3 DNA follows: TGCGCCAGCAGCCAGGTGAACGACAGGGGGAACGAGCAGTACTTC. Translated, it gives CASSQVNDRGNEQYF.

The chain is built from TRBV5-1 and TRBJ2-2; tentative D call: TRBD2 (6 bases). The CDR3 contains 14 residues. Germline V gene data show CDR1 as SGHRS and CDR2 as YFSETQ. With 5 bases removed from V and 2 bases from J, the gap between germline ends came to 10 bases. The CDR3 loop is CASREGFNTGELFF. As DNA, the CDR3 is TGCGCCAGCAGGGAGGGTTTTAACACCGGGGAGCTGTTTTTT.

The J gene is TRBJ2-5, the V gene TRBV9; TRBD2 matches 8 bases. The germline gives CDR1 SGDLS, CDR2 YYNGEE. The CDR3 runs to 14 residues. The trim removed 2 bases at V and 5 bases at J, leaving 5 bases unmatched. The CDR3: CASSVSGVDETQYF. The CDR3 nucleotides are TGTGCCAGCAGCGTTAGCGGGGTTGATGAGACCCAGTACTTC.

V and J are TRBV5-1 and TRBJ1-4; 8 nucleotides align to TRBD1. Germline V gene data show CDR1 as SGHRS and CDR2 as YFSETQ. Germline trimming cut 7 bases from V and 4 bases from J; bases unmatched to any gene: 3. The CDR3 has 13 amino acids. The CDR3 sequence: CASSGQDNEKLFF. The CDR3 nucleotides read TGCGCCAGCTCGGGACAGGATAATGAAAAACTGTTTTTT. Full variable domain (rest looked up from reference TRBV5-1 and TRBJ1-4): KAGVTQTPRYLIKTRGQQVTLSCSPISGHRSVSWYQQTPGQGLQFLFEYFSETQRNKGNFPGRFSGRQFSNSRSEMNVSTLELGDSALYLCASSGQDNEKLFFGSGTQLSVL.

The genes are TRBV2 and TRBJ1-4; the D is unclear. The CDR3 sequence is 11 residues long. CDR1 and CDR2 (germline): SNHLY, FYNNEI. V lost 6 bases to trimming and J lost 8 bases, with 7 bases between them. CDR3 sequence: CASSQSEKLFF. Written as DNA, the CDR3 is TGTGCCAGCAGCCAAAGCGAAAAACTGTTTTTT.

Only a few counts were recorded for this clone. This sequence joins TRBV7-9 and TRBJ1-1; D remains ambiguous. The CDR3 consists of 13 residues. The ends were cut back, 2 bases at V and 1 base at J, with 5 bases in the middle. In germline, CDR1 is SEHNR, CDR2 FQNEAQ (reference sequence). The CDR3 protein is CASSLLSNTEAFF. The CDR3 DNA follows: TGTGCCAGCAGCTTACTTTCGAACACTGAAGCTTTCTTT.

This clone was seen once. This rearrangement joins TRBV7-9 to TRBJ1-2; 7 nucleotides line up with TRBD1. CDR1 and CDR2 (germline): SEHNR, FQNEAQ (reference sequence). The CDR3 has 14 residues. V lost 8 bases and J lost 0; bases outside the gene matches: 6. The CDR3 spells CASRKTGANYGYTF. The CDR3 DNA follows: TGTGCCAGCCGGAAAACAGGGGCTAACTATGGCTACACCTTC.

The chain joins TRBV19 to TRBJ1-5; 8 bases align to TRBD1. Trimming took 3 bases from V and 5 from J; bases not matched to a gene: 3. The CDR3 runs 14 residues. Germline-derived CDR1 and CDR2 are LNHDA and SQIVND (reference sequence). CDR3 bases: TGTGCCAGTAGTATCGACAGGGGTGATCAGCCCCAGCATTTT. Translating gives CASSIDRGDQPQHF.

This clone was picked up a small number of times. The chain carries TRBV12-5 and TRBJ1-5, with a possible D match to TRBD1 (5 bases). Trimming took off 3 bases at V and 12 bases at J, with 12 bases between the two ends. This CDR3 comprises 12 residues. Germline V CDR1 and CDR2: LGHNT, FRNRAP. The CDR3 DNA is TGTGCTAGTGGTTTTGGCAGGGCCCACCAGCATTTT. It translates to CASGFGRAHQHF.

Only a few counts were recorded for this clone. The chain is built from TRBV10-3 and TRBJ1-2; D is undetermined. Trimming left V 4 bases short and J 10 bases short, with 7 bases between. CDR1 and CDR2 from the germline V gene are ENHRY and SYGVKD. The CDR3 spans 10 residues. The DNA of the CDR3 is TGTGCCATCAGTGGAGAGGTCTACACCTTC. As protein: CAISGEVYTF.

Remarks on this clone: The sample contains more than one DNA sequence encoding this CDR3. The chain joins TRBV19 to TRBJ1-5; D is possibly TRBD1 (5 bases). The V and J ends lost 3 bases and 5 bases respectively, with 14 bases between them. From germline, CDR1 is LNHDA and CDR2 SQIVND (reference sequence). This CDR3 region has 15 residues. The CDR3 DNA reads as TGTGCCAGTAGTATTGCCCGGAGGGGTGATCAGCCCCAGCATTTT. Translating gives CASSIARRGDQPQHF. Combining the CDR3 with reference TRBV19 and TRBJ1-5 gives the whole variable domain DGGITQSPKYLFRKEGQNVTLSCEQNLNHDAMYWYRQDPGQGLRLIYYSQIVNDFQKGDIAEGYSVSREKKESFPLTVTSAQKNPTAFYLCASSIARRGDQPQHFGDGTRLSIL.

This chain joins TRBV19 and TRBJ1-1, with 9 bases lining up with TRBD1. The CDR3 is 16 residues long. The J segment lost 2 bases and the V segment lost 8 bases, leaving 12 bases of the junction unmatched. CDR1 is LNHDA, CDR2 SQIVND, per germline (reference sequence). CDR3 nucleotide sequence: TGTGCCAGTCGCAAACCCCCGGGACAGGGTAACACTGAAGCTTTCTTT. It translates to CASRKPPGQGNTEAFF.

This chain joins TRBV19 and TRBJ1-1, with 7 positions matching TRBD1. The CDR3 runs to 14 residues. V was clipped by 4 bases and J by 5 bases; unmatched bases: 7. In germline, CDR1 is LNHDA, CDR2 SQIVND (reference sequence). The DNA for the CDR3 is TGTGCCAGTAGTAAATACAGGGGACGGACTGAAGCTTTCTTT. It specifies CASSKYRGRTEAFF.

V is TRBV6-5 and J is TRBJ1-1; 12 bases match TRBD1. The CDR3 totals 14 residues. V was pared by 7 bases and J by 4 bases, with 4 bases of the junction left unmatched. Looked up from germline, CDR1 is MNHEY and CDR2 is SVGAGI. The CDR3 nucleotides read TGTGCCAGCACCAGGGACAGGGGGCTCACTGAAGCTTTCTTT. It specifies CASTRDRGLTEAFF.

The rearrangement links TRBV10-3 to TRBJ1-2; D gene uncertain. The CDR3 extends over 13 amino acids. Germline V gene sequence: CDR1 ENHRY, CDR2 SYGVKD. V was shortened by 2 bases and J by 4 bases, with 8 bases between the two germline ends. The CDR3 sequence: CAISEGSGYGYTF. The CDR3 DNA sequence: TGTGCCATCAGTGAGGGTAGTGGCTATGGCTACACCTTC.

The chain recombines TRBV5-1 with TRBJ2-5; a weak D match, TRBD1 (6 bases). V was clipped by 1 base and J by 5 bases, with 18 bases between them. Germline-derived CDR1 and CDR2 are SGHRS and YFSETQ. CDR3 length: 16 amino acids. The CDR3 coding sequence is TGCGCCAGCAGCTTGCAGGGGCTTAATCCGTGGGAGACCCAGTACTTC. Translation gives CASSLQGLNPWETQYF.

This clone was seen a handful of times. CDR3 coding DNA: TGTGCCACAAATCGACCGGGACAGGGCTATGAGCAGTTCTTC. Translated: CATNRPGQGYEQFF. The genes are TRBV6-6 and TRBJ2-1, with 9 nucleotides matching TRBD1. Germline loops: CDR1 MNHNY, CDR2 SVGAGI (reference sequence). The V gene end was trimmed by 10 bases and the J gene end by 8 bases; junction bases not matched to a gene: 12. The length of the CDR3 is 14 residues.

The V and J genes are TRBV7-2 and TRBJ2-7; 8 nucleotides align to TRBD2. This CDR3 has 13 residues. Germline V gives CDR1 SGHTA, CDR2 FQGNSA. Trimming cost V 4 bases and J 6 bases; bases outside gene matches: 5. The CDR3 DNA is TGTGCCAGCAGCTCGGCGGGGGGCGGCGAGCAGTACTTC. Protein sequence: CASSSAGGGEQYF.

This clone was seen once. This chain joins TRBV5-1 and TRBJ1-2; D ambiguous. CDR3 size: 14 residues. CDR1 SGHRS and CDR2 YFSETQ come from the germline V gene. V lost 5 bases to trimming and J lost 4 bases, with 15 bases between them. The DNA for the CDR3 is TGCGCCAGCAGAGAACGGACTTCGGGCTATGGCTACACCTTC. Protein sequence: CASRERTSGYGYTF.